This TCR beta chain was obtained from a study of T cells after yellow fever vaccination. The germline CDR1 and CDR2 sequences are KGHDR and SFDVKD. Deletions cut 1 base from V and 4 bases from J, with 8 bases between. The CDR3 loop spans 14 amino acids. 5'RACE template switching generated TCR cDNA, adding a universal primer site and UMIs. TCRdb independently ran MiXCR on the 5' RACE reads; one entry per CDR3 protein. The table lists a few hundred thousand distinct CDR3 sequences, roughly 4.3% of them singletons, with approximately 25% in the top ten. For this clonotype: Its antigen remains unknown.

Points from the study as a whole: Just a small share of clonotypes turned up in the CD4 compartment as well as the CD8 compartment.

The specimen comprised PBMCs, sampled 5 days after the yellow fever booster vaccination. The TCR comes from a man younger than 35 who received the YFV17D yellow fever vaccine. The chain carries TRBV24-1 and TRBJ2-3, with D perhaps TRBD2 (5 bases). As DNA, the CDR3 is TGTGCCACCAGTGATTTTGCGGGCGCAGATACGCAGTATTTT. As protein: CATSDFAGADTQYF.